Listed below are T cell receptor beta chains from one sample, sequenced in a study of T-cell reconstitution after alpha-beta-depleted transplantation in children. TCRdb re-called the PCR reads through MiXCR, storing one row per CDR3 protein. The table lists about 420,000 distinct CDR3 sequences, approximately 11% of them singletons. Sample: PBMCs from the stem cell graft donor, taken from the stem cell graft. Receptors originate from a human donor who donated a stem cell graft to a child with acute myeloid leukemia. The CDR3 runs from the conserved cysteine through the conserved F or W. A D gene is named only where the DNA matches it firmly. For some rows the clone size is stated as once, few or many, or as a class when expanded; others skip it.

cdr3_aa,cdr3_nt,v_call,j_call,d_call,clone_size
CSVEFVPYEQYF,TGCAGCGTTGAATTCGTCCCCTACGAGCAGTACTTC,TRBV29-1,TRBJ2-7,-,-
CSVESSRSGTGELFF,TGCAGCGTTGAATCGAGTAGGTCGGGCACCGGGGAGCTGTTTTTT,TRBV29-1,TRBJ2-2,-,-
CSVSDGTVAKNIQYF,TGCAGTGTTTCGGACGGCACGGTAGCCAAAAACATTCAGTACTTC,TRBV20-1,TRBJ2-4,-,-
CASNRALGVLYGYTF,TGTGCCAGCAACCGAGCACTAGGGGTTCTCTATGGCTACACCTTC,TRBV12-3/TRBV12-4,TRBJ1-2,-,-
CASSEIGPGNTIYF,TGTGCCAGCAGTGAGATAGGGCCTGGAAACACCATATATTTT,TRBV6-1,TRBJ1-3,-,few
CSASGTVTSGSTDTQYF,TGCAGTGCTAGTGGGACGGTGACTAGCGGCAGCACAGATACGCAGTATTTT,TRBV20-1,TRBJ2-3,TRBD2,few
CASSLAPGVGYEQYF,TGCGCCAGCAGCTTGGCCCCGGGAGTGGGATACGAGCAGTACTTC,TRBV5-1,TRBJ2-7,-,few
CSASQTGGETQYF,TGCAGTGCTAGTCAGACAGGGGGCGAGACCCAGTACTTC,TRBV20-1,TRBJ2-5,TRBD1,few
CASSSDRGTDTQYF,TGTGCCAGCAGTTCGGATAGGGGCACAGATACGCAGTATTTT,TRBV28,TRBJ2-3,-,many
CASSGRLAGKAKNIQYF,TGTGCCAGCAGTGGCAGACTAGCGGGGAAAGCCAAAAACATTCAGTACTTC,TRBV25-1,TRBJ2-4,TRBD2,few
CASSLSDEQFF,TGTGCCAGCAGTTTAAGTGATGAGCAGTTCTTC,TRBV12-3/TRBV12-4,TRBJ2-1,-,many
CASSETGGSEAFF,TGTGCCAGCAGTGAGACAGGAGGATCTGAAGCTTTCTTT,TRBV12-3/TRBV12-4,TRBJ1-1,-,many
CASSQEAGGDTQYF,TGCGCCAGCAGCCAAGAAGCGGGGGGAGATACGCAGTATTTT,TRBV4-1,TRBJ2-3,TRBD2,-
CASSLRVAGYNEQFF,TGTGCCAGCAGCCTCAGGGTAGCGGGTTACAATGAGCAGTTCTTC,TRBV5-6,TRBJ2-1,TRBD2,few
CSASGQGNEQYF,TGCAGTGCTAGCGGACAGGGGAACGAGCAGTACTTC,TRBV20-1,TRBJ2-7,TRBD1,-
CASSPAGGANQPQHF,TGTGCCAGCAGCCCCGCGGGGGGAGCTAATCAGCCCCAGCATTTT,TRBV7-9,TRBJ1-5,-,few
CASSSNPGQGALGGANVLTF,TGTGCCAGCAGCTCAAATCCGGGACAGGGGGCATTGGGTGGGGCCAACGTCCTGACTTTC,TRBV3-1,TRBJ2-6,TRBD1,-
CASLVVGFYNEQFF,TGTGCCAGCTTAGTAGTGGGGTTTTACAATGAGCAGTTCTTC,TRBV7-2,TRBJ2-1,-,-
CASSSHDGQPQHF,TGTGCCAGCAGCTCGCACGATGGTCAGCCCCAGCATTTT,TRBV7-2,TRBJ1-5,-,few
CAISERGTIAPDTQYF,TGTGCCATCAGTGAGAGGGGGACTATAGCCCCAGATACGCAGTATTTT,TRBV10-3,TRBJ2-3,-,many
CASSSTTGEETQYF,TGTGCCAGCAGTTCCACGACAGGGGAGGAGACCCAGTACTTC,TRBV12-3/TRBV12-4,TRBJ2-5,TRBD1,few
CASTTGGVPQETQYF,TGTGCCAGCACCACTGGGGGCGTACCACAAGAGACCCAGTACTTC,TRBV7-9,TRBJ2-5,-,many
CASSFLGSGRVNEQFF,TGTGCCAGCAGTTTTCTTGGGTCCGGTAGGGTCAATGAGCAGTTCTTC,TRBV12-3/TRBV12-4,TRBJ2-1,-,few
CSASGDTDTQYF,TGCAGCGCTAGCGGGGACACAGATACGCAGTATTTT,TRBV29-1,TRBJ2-3,TRBD2,many
CATSRDRGVASEQYF,TGTGCCACCAGCAGAGATCGCGGGGTAGCGTCTGAGCAGTACTTC,TRBV15,TRBJ2-7,-,few
CASSQDGLTTDTEAFF,TGCGCCAGCAGCCAAGATGGTCTGACCACGGACACTGAAGCTTTCTTT,TRBV4-1,TRBJ1-1,-,few
CASSKKTGTDTQYF,TGCGCCAGCAGCAAAAAGACAGGCACAGATACGCAGTATTTT,TRBV5-1,TRBJ2-3,-,-
CSVATANYGYTF,TGCAGCGTTGCAACAGCTAACTATGGCTACACCTTC,TRBV29-1,TRBJ1-2,-,few
CATSRDMGATGELFF,TGTGCCACCAGCAGAGACATGGGCGCCACCGGGGAGCTGTTTTTT,TRBV15,TRBJ2-2,-,few
CAISQGLAGVQETQYF,TGTGCCATCAGCCAGGGACTAGCGGGAGTGCAAGAGACCCAGTACTTC,TRBV10-3,TRBJ2-5,TRBD2,-
CSGGNTNTGELFF,TGCAGCGGGGGGAACACGAACACCGGGGAGCTGTTTTTT,TRBV29-1,TRBJ2-2,-,few
CASSRDSTALGEQFF,TGTGCCAGCAGCCGAGACTCGACAGCTCTCGGTGAGCAGTTCTTC,TRBV7-2,TRBJ2-1,-,few
CASSPPGEGAHEQFF,TGCGCCAGCAGCCCGCCGGGGGAGGGGGCACATGAGCAGTTCTTC,TRBV5-1,TRBJ2-1,-,-
CATSREGGQKNTEAFF,TGTGCCACCAGCAGAGAGGGAGGGCAGAAGAACACTGAAGCTTTCTTT,TRBV15,TRBJ1-1,-,few
CASSFFREGYNEQFF,TGTGCCAGCAGCTTCTTCCGGGAGGGGTACAATGAGCAGTTCTTC,TRBV5-4,TRBJ2-1,TRBD2,few
CASSSDPGEPEAFF,TGTGCCAGCAGTTCGGACCCGGGAGAGCCTGAAGCTTTCTTT,TRBV7-1,TRBJ1-1,-,few
CSARDVGGSSYEQYF,TGCAGTGCTAGAGATGTCGGGGGGAGCTCCTACGAGCAGTACTTC,TRBV20-1,TRBJ2-7,TRBD2,few
CSVPQGTGANVLTF,TGCAGCGTTCCACAGGGAACTGGGGCCAACGTCCTGACTTTC,TRBV29-1,TRBJ2-6,-,many
CASSLALTSDRKETQYF,TGTGCCAGCAGCTTAGCCCTTACTAGCGACCGAAAAGAGACCCAGTACTTC,TRBV7-2,TRBJ2-5,TRBD2,few
CARSLVARNTEAFF,TGTGCCCGCAGCTTGGTAGCCAGGAACACTGAAGCTTTCTTT,TRBV5-5,TRBJ1-1,-,-